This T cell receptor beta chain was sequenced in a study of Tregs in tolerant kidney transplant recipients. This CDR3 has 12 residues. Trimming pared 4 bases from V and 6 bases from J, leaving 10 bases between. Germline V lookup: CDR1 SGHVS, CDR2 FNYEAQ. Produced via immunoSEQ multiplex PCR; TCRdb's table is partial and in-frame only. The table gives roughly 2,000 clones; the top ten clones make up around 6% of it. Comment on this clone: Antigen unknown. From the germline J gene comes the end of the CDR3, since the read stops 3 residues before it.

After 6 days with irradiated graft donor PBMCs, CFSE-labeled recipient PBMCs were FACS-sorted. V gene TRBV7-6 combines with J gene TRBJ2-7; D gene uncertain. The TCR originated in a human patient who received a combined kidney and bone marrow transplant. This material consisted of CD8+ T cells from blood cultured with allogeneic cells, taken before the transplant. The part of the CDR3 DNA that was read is TGTGCCAGCAGCTCGTCTGCGGCCGAG. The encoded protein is CASSSSAAE. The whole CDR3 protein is CASSSSAAEQYF.